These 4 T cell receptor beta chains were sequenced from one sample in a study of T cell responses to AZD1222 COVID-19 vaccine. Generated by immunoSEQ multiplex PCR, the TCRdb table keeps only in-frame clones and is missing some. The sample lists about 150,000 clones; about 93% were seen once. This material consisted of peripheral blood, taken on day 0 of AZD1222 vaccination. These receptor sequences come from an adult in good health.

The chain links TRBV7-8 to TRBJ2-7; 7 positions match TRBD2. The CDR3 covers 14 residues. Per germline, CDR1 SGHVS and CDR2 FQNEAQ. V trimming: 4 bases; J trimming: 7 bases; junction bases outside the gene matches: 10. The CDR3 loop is CASSYETASGEQYF. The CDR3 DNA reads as TGTGCCAGCAGCTACGAGACAGCTAGCGGAGAGCAGTACTTC.

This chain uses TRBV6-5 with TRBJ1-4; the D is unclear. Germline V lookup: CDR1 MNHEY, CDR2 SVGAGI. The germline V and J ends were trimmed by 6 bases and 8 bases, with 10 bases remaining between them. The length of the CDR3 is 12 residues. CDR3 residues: CASSYTGEKLFF. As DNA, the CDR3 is TGTGCCAGCAGCTACACCGGCGAAAAACTGTTTTTT.

This CDR3 is CASSLGGADTEAFF. CDR3 nucleotide sequence: TGTGCCAGCAGCCTCGGGGGGGCGGACACTGAAGCTTTCTTT. V usage is TRBV7-2 and J usage is TRBJ1-1, with D possibly TRBD1 on 6 matching bases. V dropped 5 bases and J dropped 3 bases, with 13 bases sitting between them. Germline CDR1 and CDR2: SGHTA and FQGNSA. The CDR3 has 14 amino acids.

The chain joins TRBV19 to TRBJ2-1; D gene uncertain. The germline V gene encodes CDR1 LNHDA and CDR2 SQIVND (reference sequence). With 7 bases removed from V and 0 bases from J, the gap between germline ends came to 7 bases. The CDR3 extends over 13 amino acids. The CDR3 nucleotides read TGTGCCAGTATCGGCAGCTCCTACAATGAGCAGTTCTTC. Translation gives CASIGSSYNEQFF. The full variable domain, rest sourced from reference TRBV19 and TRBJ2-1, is DGGITQSPKYLFRKEGQNVTLSCEQNLNHDAMYWYRQDPGQGLRLIYYSQIVNDFQKGDIAEGYSVSREKKESFPLTVTSAQKNPTAFYLCASIGSSYNEQFFGPGTRLTVL.